This T cell receptor beta chain was identified during a study of blood T cells in healthy people across ages. Study-level information: Per two T cells, about one barcoded beta molecule was captured through template switching.

Trimming took 7 bases from V and 2 from J, leaving 12 bases between them. CDR1 and CDR2 (germline): DFQATT, SNEGSKA (reference sequence). The CDR3 has 12 residues. Aged roughly 6 to 90, donors were systemically healthy Caucasians from Russia. It was 9.5 to 10 milliliters of peripheral blood that were drawn from each donor. Extraction of total RNA produced a minimum of 6 micrograms from each sample. Using a J-beta primer mix together with a sample-barcoded 5' primer, a second PCR was run for roughly 6 to 12 cycles. TCRdb reprocessed the 5' RACE reads with MiXCR, giving one entry per CDR3 protein. Altogether almost 1 million distinct CDR3 sequences are present, roughly 51% being singletons, with the ten largest covering about 21%.

The sample consisted of blood. The rearrangement links TRBV20-1 to TRBJ2-7; D perhaps matches TRBD2 (6 bases). The sequence was obtained from a woman in her fifties or sixties in good health. CDR3 loop: CSVATRAYEQYF. CDR3 DNA: TGCAGTGTCGCGACTAGGGCCTACGAGCAGTACTTC.